The 26 T cell receptor beta chains given below trace back to one sample, sequenced in a study of blood T cell repertoires in COVID-19. The method was immunoSEQ multiplex PCR; TCRdb's version includes in-frame clones alone and lacks a portion of them. The sample lists 300,000 to 400,000 clones, roughly 85% occurring once. The sample consisted of PBMCs or T cells enriched from blood (not recorded which). Receptors were obtained from a woman aged 30 to 39 who had been exposed to COVID-19.

The chain combines TRBV19 with TRBJ2-4, with 8 bases fitting TRBD1. The CDR3 consists of 20 residues. V was pared by 1 base and J by 1 base, with 15 bases of the junction left unmatched. Per germline, CDR1 LNHDA and CDR2 SQIVND (reference sequence). CDR3 bases: TGTGCCAGTAGTATAGGCCCGGACAGGGTTGATCTATCGGCCAAAAACATTCAGTACTTC. Translated, it gives CASSIGPDRVDLSAKNIQYF.

The CDR3 DNA is TGTGCCAGCAGCTTGGGACAGGGTTTTTCCGTCTACGAGCAGTACTTC. It yields the protein CASSLGQGFSVYEQYF. V and J are TRBV9 and TRBJ2-7, with 9 bases fitting TRBD1. The CDR3 has 16 amino acids. V gave up 4 bases and J gave up 3 bases; unmatched junction bases: 11. Germline assignment: CDR1 SGDLS and CDR2 YYNGEE.

The genes are TRBV28 and TRBJ2-7, with 11 bases matching TRBD2. Trimming cost V 3 bases and J 4 bases; bases outside gene matches: 5. The CDR3 consists of 15 residues. Germline CDR1 reads MDHEN; CDR2 reads SYDVKM. For the CDR3, the DNA is TGTGCCAGCAGTTTTATAGCGGGAGGGATTTACGAGCAGTACTTC. It specifies CASSFIAGGIYEQYF.

About this clone: At one end, the junction sequence differs from germline, possibly due to a read error. The chain employs TRBV6-5 and TRBJ2-3, with TRBD2 identical over 9 bases. Germline assignment: CDR1 MNHEY and CDR2 SVGAGI. The CDR3 extends over 13 amino acids. The CDR3 sequence: CASSYQAGGRVDF. The CDR3 DNA reads as TGTGCCAGCAGTTACCAAGCGGGGGGCCGAGTGGATTTT.

The rearrangement uses TRBV7-8 and TRBJ1-3, with 9 bases matching TRBD1. There are 16 residues in the CDR3. V lost 5 bases, J lost 2 bases, and 7 bases stayed unmatched. In germline, CDR1 is SGHVS, CDR2 FQNEAQ. CDR3 loop: CASSLRDRVTGNTIYF. The DNA of the CDR3 is TGTGCCAGCAGCCTTCGGGACAGGGTCACTGGAAACACCATATATTTT.

The rearrangement joins TRBV21-1 to TRBJ2-7; the table's TRBD2 call for D was not verified on the DNA. TRBV21-1 represents a pseudogene. The CDR3 loop spans 19 amino acids. CDR3 loop: CASTESCLGGQFHSYEQYF. As DNA, the CDR3 is TGTGCCAGCACCGAAAGCTGTCTAGGTGGCCAGTTCCACTCCTACGAGCAGTACTTC.

A note on this clone: The identical CDR3 is also encoded by other nucleotide sequences in the sample. The rearrangement links TRBV5-4 to TRBJ2-2, with TRBD2 as a possible D gene (5 bases). CDR3 length: 13 amino acids. Germline CDR1 SGHNT, CDR2 YYREEE (reference sequence). The ends were cut back, 1 base at V and 5 bases at J, with 6 bases in the middle. CDR3 sequence: CASSLPGTGELFF. The CDR3 DNA sequence: TGTGCCAGCAGCTTGCCGGGAACCGGGGAGCTGTTTTTT.

The rearrangement joins TRBV19 to TRBJ1-2; perhaps TRBD1 as D (6 bases). This CDR3 comprises 19 residues. V was pared by 10 bases and J by 5 bases, with 35 bases between. Germline-derived CDR1 and CDR2 are LNHDA and SQIVND (reference sequence). CDR3 sequence: CATTRGGGRGAPHDYGYTF. The DNA for the CDR3 is TGTGCCACCACGAGGGGCGGGGGCCGCGGTGCACCGCATGATTATGGCTACACCTTC. Together with reference TRBV19 and TRBJ1-2, the CDR3 gives the full variable domain: DGGITQSPKYLFRKEGQNVTLSCEQNLNHDAMYWYRQDPGQGLRLIYYSQIVNDFQKGDIAEGYSVSREKKESFPLTVTSAQKNPTAFYLCATTRGGGRGAPHDYGYTFGSGTRLTVV.

V gene TRBV28 combines with J gene TRBJ1-4; D is unresolved. CDR3 length equals 13 residues. Germline lookup yields CDR1 MDHEN and CDR2 SYDVKM. The V gene lost 6 bases and the J gene lost 7 bases, with 12 bases spanning the gap. CDR3 residues: CASRDPGSEKLFF. The CDR3 DNA follows: TGTGCCAGCAGAGACCCGGGGAGTGAAAAACTGTTTTTT.

This clone is a singleton in its sample. The rearrangement links TRBV28 to TRBJ1-1, with TRBD1 matching 11 bases. The length of the CDR3 is 14 residues. Trimming took 5 bases from V and 6 from J; bases not matched to a gene: 5. Germline V lookup: CDR1 MDHEN, CDR2 SYDVKM. In DNA form, the CDR3 reads TGTGCCAGCAGTCCCGGACAGGGGGCTTCTGAAGCTTTCTTT. Protein product: CASSPGQGASEAFF.

This clone has a single count. The chain couples TRBV10-3 to TRBJ2-7; tentatively, D is TRBD1 (6 bases). The CDR3 runs 13 residues. Germline assignment: CDR1 ENHRY and CDR2 SYGVKD. V gave up 6 bases and J gave up 4 bases, with 13 bases separating them. CDR3 sequence (DNA): TGTGCCATCAGCGCAGGGGCAGAATACGAGCAGTACTTC. Encoded protein: CAISAGAEYEQYF.

V is TRBV27 and J is TRBJ1-2; 7 positions agree with TRBD1. V dropped 6 bases and J dropped 6; count of bases not matched to a gene: 7. The germline CDR1 and CDR2 sequences are MNHEY and SMNVEV (reference sequence). The CDR3 totals 13 residues. CDR3 sequence reads: CASRDRLVDGYTF. CDR3 DNA sequence: TGTGCCAGCAGGGACAGGCTCGTTGATGGCTACACCTTC.

CDR3 nucleotide sequence: TGTGCCATCAGTGATTCGAGCGGGGGGGGGCTGAAGACCCAGTACTTC. Protein product: CAISDSSGGGLKTQYF. The gene calls are TRBV10-3 and TRBJ2-5; 10 positions agree with TRBD2. The CDR3 extends over 16 amino acids. The J segment lost 6 bases and the V segment lost 3 bases, leaving 10 bases of the junction unmatched. Germline CDR1 is ENHRY and CDR2 is SYGVKD.

This clone was recorded once. The V and J genes are TRBV14 and TRBJ2-2, with D perhaps matching TRBD1 (6 bases). This CDR3 has 15 residues. Germline CDR1 and CDR2: SGHDN and FVKESK. V lost 4 bases and J 3 bases, leaving 12 bases between the germline ends. Here the CDR3 reads CASSRSRGDTGELFF. The DNA of the CDR3 is TGTGCCAGCAGCCGGAGCAGGGGCGACACCGGGGAGCTGTTTTTT. Full variable domain (missing parts from reference TRBV14 and TRBJ2-2): EAGVTQFPSHSVIEKGQTVTLRCDPISGHDNLYWYRRVMGKEIKFLLHFVKESKQDESGMPNNRFLAERTGGTYSTLKVQPAELEDSGVYFCASSRSRGDTGELFFGEGSRLTVL.

The chain recombines TRBV18 with TRBJ2-2; 9 nucleotides agree with TRBD2. CDR1 is KGHSH, CDR2 LQKENI, per germline. V lost 1 base, J lost 4 bases, and 4 bases stayed unmatched. The CDR3 runs to 16 residues. The CDR3 loop reads CASSPRTSDGTGELFF. CDR3 DNA sequence: TGTGCCAGCTCACCACGGACTAGCGATGGCACCGGGGAGCTGTTTTTT.

This chain connects TRBV13 to TRBJ2-3; the match to TRBD1 covers 8 bases. Germline V gives CDR1 PRHDT, CDR2 FYEKMQ (reference sequence). Germline trimming cut 4 bases from V and 7 bases from J; bases unmatched to any gene: 7. The CDR3 runs to 14 residues. CDR3 sequence (DNA): TGTGCCAGCAGCTACGACAGGGGAAGTAATACGCAGTATTTT. It yields the protein CASSYDRGSNTQYF.

This clone was seen a few times. This sequence joins TRBV19 and TRBJ1-1; TRBD1 agrees at 7 bases. The CDR3 is 16 amino acids. The V gene's germline CDR1 is LNHDA and CDR2 SQIVND (reference sequence). V was pared by 4 bases and J by 3 bases, with 11 bases of the junction left unmatched. CDR3 nucleotides: TGTGCCAGTAGTAAGCGCACAGGGGAAGGGGACACTGAAGCTTTCTTT. This encodes CASSKRTGEGDTEAFF.

CDR3: CASSMTSGRNEQFF. CDR3 DNA sequence: TGTGCCAGTAGTATGACTAGCGGGAGGAATGAGCAGTTCTTC. The chain links TRBV19 to TRBJ2-1, with 13 nucleotides matching TRBD2. The CDR3 contains 14 residues. CDR1 LNHDA and CDR2 SQIVND come from the germline V gene (reference sequence). Trimming at V came to 3 bases and at J to 7 bases, leaving 0 bases not matched to a gene.

V usage is TRBV5-1 and J usage is TRBJ2-7, with 7 bases aligning to TRBD2. Germline trimming cut 3 bases from V and 6 bases from J; bases unmatched to any gene: 9. CDR3 length equals 14 residues. CDR1 is SGHRS and CDR2 is YFSETQ in the germline V gene. The CDR3 DNA sequence: TGCGCCAGCAGCTATACCGGGGGGTTGGGCGAGCAGTACTTC. Protein product: CASSYTGGLGEQYF. Drawing the rest from reference TRBV5-1 and TRBJ2-7, the complete variable domain is KAGVTQTPRYLIKTRGQQVTLSCSPISGHRSVSWYQQTPGQGLQFLFEYFSETQRNKGNFPGRFSGRQFSNSRSEMNVSTLELGDSALYLCASSYTGGLGEQYFGPGTRLTVT.

The chain has TRBV2 and TRBJ1-5, with 8 bases fitting TRBD1. Germline CDR1 SNHLY, CDR2 FYNNEI. CDR3 length: 14 amino acids. After removal of 5 bases from V and 7 bases from J, the junction contained 7 bases not matched to a gene. The CDR3 bases are TGTGCCAGCAGTCCCGGACAGGGAGAACAGCCCCAGCATTTT. It is translated as CASSPGQGEQPQHF.

The J gene is TRBJ2-7, the V gene TRBV30; no reliable D call. The V gene lost 3 bases and the J gene lost 7 bases, with 16 bases spanning the gap. Looked up from germline, CDR1 is GTSNPN and CDR2 is SVGIG (reference sequence). This CDR3 has 13 amino acids. The CDR3 nucleotides read TGTGCCTGGAGGCGATCCTCGGCAGGTGAGCAGTACTTC. Amino acid sequence: CAWRRSSAGEQYF.

The rearrangement uses TRBV6-5 and TRBJ2-5; TRBD2 is a possible D gene (5 bases). This CDR3 region has 15 residues. Germline V lookup: CDR1 MNHEY, CDR2 SVGAGI. V lost 4 bases and J 4 bases, leaving 16 bases between the germline ends. The CDR3: CASSSARGPRETQYF. In DNA, the CDR3 is TGTGCCAGCAGTTCAGCACGGGGTCCTCGAGAGACCCAGTACTTC.

The chain combines TRBV7-9 with TRBJ2-7; 9 bases map to TRBD1. V shed 5 bases, J shed 2 bases, and the junction held 10 bases outside the gene matches. CDR1 and CDR2 from the germline V gene are SEHNR and FQNEAQ (reference sequence). There are 16 residues in the CDR3. CDR3 loop: CASSVNRQGVPYEQYF. The DNA of the CDR3 is TGTGCCAGCAGCGTAAACCGACAGGGGGTCCCCTACGAGCAGTACTTC.

V and J are TRBV5-6 and TRBJ1-4; 11 positions match TRBD1. The CDR3 runs 15 residues. Germline-derived CDR1 and CDR2 are SGHDT and YYEEEE. The V gene end was trimmed by 4 bases and the J gene end by 7 bases; junction bases not matched to a gene: 6. The CDR3 spells CASSAAGTGGEKLFF. The CDR3 nucleotides read TGTGCCAGCAGCGCGGCCGGGACAGGGGGTGAAAAACTGTTTTTT.

V is TRBV7-9 and J is TRBJ2-3, with D maybe TRBD2 (7 bases). Trimming removed 4 bases from V and 3 bases from J, with 17 bases in between. The V gene's germline CDR1 is SEHNR and CDR2 FQNEAQ (reference sequence). CDR3 length: 16 residues. The CDR3 DNA reads TGTGCCAGCAGCTCACCACCAGGGGAGGGGACAGATACGCAGTATTTT. It translates to CASSSPPGEGTDTQYF.

J is TRBJ1-2 and V is TRBV4-3; D remains ambiguous. Trimming cost V 1 base and J 4 bases, with 13 bases left between them. Germline values: CDR1 LGHNA, CDR2 YSLEER. The length of the CDR3 is 15 residues. The CDR3 DNA follows: TGCGCCAGCAGCCAAGTAGTGATTACGAGCTATGGCTACACCTTC. Its translation is CASSQVVITSYGYTF.